Listed below are T cell receptor beta chains from one sample, sequenced in a study of T cells in Graves' hyperthyroidism and ophthalmopathy. Via MiXCR, TCRdb re-called the multiplex PCR reads, giving one row per CDR3 protein. The sample has more than 300,000 distinct CDR3 sequences, around 15% seen once. Sequencing used blood. The receptors were sampled from a woman aged 25 to 39 with Graves' ophthalmopathy. The CDR3 runs from the conserved cysteine through the conserved F or W. D genes are given only for firm matches. A row's size may be missing; if present it is once, few, many or a size class.

CASSLERTEPLHF	TGTGCCAGCAGCTTAGAAAGGACGGAACCCCTCCACTTT	-	few	13	TRBJ1-6	TRBV7-6
CASSPILGGKNIQYF	TGTGCCAGCAGTCCGATTCTCGGGGGCAAAAACATTCAGTACTTC	-	many	15	TRBJ2-4	TRBV28
CASSSTGVGHEQYF	TGTGCCAGCAGTTCTACAGGGGTTGGGCACGAGCAGTACTTC	TRBD1	many	14	TRBJ2-7	TRBV12-3/TRBV12-4
CASSTQGYVQPQHF	TGTGCCAGCAGCACACAGGGTTACGTTCAGCCCCAGCATTTT	-	many	14	TRBJ1-5	TRBV28
CASSFRAVGEQYF	TGTGCCAGCAGCTTCCGGGCTGTGGGGGAGCAGTACTTC	-	-	13	TRBJ2-7	TRBV7-9
CASRRTGGRFVDEQFF	TGTGCCAGCAGGAGGACAGGGGGTAGATTTGTCGATGAGCAGTTCTTC	TRBD1	-	16	TRBJ2-1	TRBV6-2/TRBV6-3
CASSSNPGTGARGGYTF	TGTGCCAGCAGTTCCAATCCCGGGACAGGGGCTAGGGGTGGCTACACCTTC	TRBD1	few	17	TRBJ1-2	TRBV27
CSARSSTGSTGELFF	TGCAGTGCTAGATCCTCGACAGGTAGCACCGGGGAGCTGTTTTTT	-	many	15	TRBJ2-2	TRBV20-1
CATRRNRDSGEAFF	TGTGCCACCAGAAGAAACCGGGACAGCGGTGAAGCTTTCTTT	TRBD1	many	14	TRBJ1-1	TRBV15
CAARDLQYNEQFF	TGTGCGGCGCGGGACCTCCAATACAATGAGCAGTTCTTC	-	few	13	TRBJ2-1	TRBV19
CASSLVWTGELFF	TGTGCCAGCAGCTTAGTGTGGACCGGGGAGCTGTTTTTT	-	few	13	TRBJ2-2	TRBV7-9
CASSLSSGGLNEQYF	TGTGCCAGCAGCTTAAGTTCAGGGGGGCTGAACGAGCAGTACTTC	-	few	15	TRBJ2-7	TRBV7-3
CASSVTGEGANVLTF	TGCGCCAGCAGCGTCACAGGGGAGGGGGCCAACGTCCTGACTTTC	TRBD1	many	15	TRBJ2-6	TRBV5-1
CASSSGLAGGPDTQYF	TGTGCCAGCAGTTCGGGACTAGCGGGGGGGCCTGATACGCAGTATTTT	TRBD2	few	16	TRBJ2-3	TRBV11-2
CASSPPGTRGTQYF	TGTGCCAGCAGCCCCCCCGGGACCCGAGGGACCCAGTACTTC	-	-	14	TRBJ2-5	TRBV5-5
CASSLDAATDTQYF	TGTGCCAGCAGCTTGGACGCGGCCACAGATACGCAGTATTTT	-	-	14	TRBJ2-3	TRBV5-4
CATSGVVRGGLNEKLFF	TGTGCCACCAGCGGGGTCGTAAGGGGCGGCCTTAATGAAAAACTGTTTTTT	-	-	17	TRBJ1-4	TRBV15
CAWKRGSLSYEQYF	TGTGCCTGGAAACGGGGCAGTCTTTCCTACGAGCAGTACTTC	-	-	14	TRBJ2-7	TRBV30
CAWIKTGTGADTQYF	TGTGCCTGGATCAAGACCGGGACAGGGGCAGATACGCAGTATTTT	TRBD1	many	15	TRBJ2-3	TRBV30
CASSPLGLAGPGTGELFF	TGTGCCAGCAGCCCCCTCGGACTAGCGGGTCCTGGTACCGGGGAGCTGTTTTTT	TRBD2	few	18	TRBJ2-2	TRBV5-8
CASSLTGVDSPLHF	TGTGCCAGCAGTTTAACAGGGGTGGATTCACCCCTCCACTTT	TRBD1	-	14	TRBJ1-6	TRBV7-3
CASRKGQVTYEQYF	TGTGCCAGCAGGAAGGGACAGGTCACCTACGAGCAGTACTTC	TRBD1	few	14	TRBJ2-7	TRBV2
CASSYGQGGEQYF	TGTGCCAGCAGTTACGGACAGGGCGGGGAGCAGTACTTC	TRBD1	few	13	TRBJ2-7	TRBV6-5
CSARLADGFQETQYF	TGCAGTGCTCGACTAGCAGACGGATTCCAAGAGACCCAGTACTTC	TRBD2	many	15	TRBJ2-5	TRBV20-1
CATSISGTGGFQPQHF	TGTGCCACCAGCATATCCGGGACAGGGGGCTTCCAGCCCCAGCATTTT	TRBD1	many	16	TRBJ1-5	TRBV15
CASSLELAGVNEQFF	TGTGCCAGCAGCTTAGAACTAGCGGGAGTCAATGAGCAGTTCTTC	TRBD2	-	15	TRBJ2-1	TRBV11-2
CASTSRRGSTDTQYF	TGTGCCAGCACCTCTAGGAGGGGAAGCACAGATACGCAGTATTTT	-	many	15	TRBJ2-3	TRBV28
CASSTRREQYF	TGTGCCAGCTCAACTCGGCGCGAGCAGTACTTC	-	many	11	TRBJ2-7	TRBV12-3/TRBV12-4
CASSPGKDTQYF	TGTGCCAGCTCACCCGGGAAAGATACGCAGTATTTT	-	many	12	TRBJ2-3	TRBV18
CASSQALAGGSKQETQYF	TGTGCCAGCAGCCAAGCGCTAGCGGGGGGCTCGAAACAAGAGACCCAGTACTTC	TRBD2	-	18	TRBJ2-5	TRBV3-1
CSARGSGLGGSGVSQYF	TGCAGTGCTAGAGGGTCCGGTTTAGGGGGGTCCGGGGTTTCGCAGTATTTT	-	many	17	TRBJ2-3	TRBV20-1
CASNTGPHARGTDTQYF	TGTGCCAGCAACACGGGGCCACATGCCCGAGGCACAGATACGCAGTATTTT	-	-	17	TRBJ2-3	TRBV5-4
CASATMTPGETQYF	TGTGCTAGTGCAACAATGACCCCTGGGGAGACCCAGTACTTC	-	few	14	TRBJ2-5	TRBV12-5
CASRNRQGRPQHF	TGTGCCAGCAGGAACCGACAGGGTAGGCCCCAGCATTTT	TRBD1	many	13	TRBJ1-5	TRBV2
CSARDSRGIDGDNEQFF	TGCAGTGCTAGAGATTCGCGAGGTATCGACGGGGACAATGAGCAGTTCTTC	-	many	17	TRBJ2-1	TRBV20-1
CASSVKVRGLEQYF	TGTGCCAGCAGTGTCAAGGTCAGGGGGCTCGAGCAGTACTTC	TRBD1	many	14	TRBJ2-7	TRBV2
CASSQGVNWENIQYF	TGCGCCAGCAGCCAAGGGGTTAACTGGGAAAACATTCAGTACTTC	-	few	15	TRBJ2-4	TRBV4-1
CASSLSMGQGFHQPQHF	TGTGCCAGCAGCTTATCCATGGGACAGGGTTTTCATCAGCCCCAGCATTTT	TRBD1	many	17	TRBJ1-5	TRBV7-2
CASRESRLSYEQYF	TGTGCCAGCCGTGAAAGTCGACTCTCCTACGAGCAGTACTTC	-	few	14	TRBJ2-7	TRBV2
CASRDPGQGQYEQYF	TGCGCCAGCAGGGATCCGGGACAGGGGCAATACGAGCAGTACTTC	TRBD1	many	15	TRBJ2-7	TRBV4-1
CASSQDWATGKSTYYEQYF	TGTGCCAGCAGCCAAGACTGGGCGACAGGGAAATCGACGTACTACGAGCAGTACTTC	TRBD1	many	19	TRBJ2-7	TRBV3-1
CASSELDSYPCQGTQYF	TGTGCCAGCAGTGAACTGGACAGTTACCCCTGCCAAGGGACCCAGTACTTC	-	-	17	TRBJ2-5	TRBV12-3/TRBV12-4
CASSPWTGQHTEAFF	TGTGCCAGCAGCCCTTGGACGGGACAGCACACTGAAGCTTTCTTT	TRBD1	many	15	TRBJ1-1	TRBV28
CASSELGITSTDTQYF	TGTGCCAGCAGTGAACTGGGGATAACAAGCACAGATACGCAGTATTTT	-	many	16	TRBJ2-3	TRBV6-1
CASSPGAAQETQYF	TGTGCCAGCAGCCCAGGCGCCGCTCAAGAGACCCAGTACTTC	-	-	14	TRBJ2-5	TRBV4-2
CASRLTTGAEAFF	TGTGCCAGCAGACTCACGACGGGTGCTGAAGCTTTCTTT	-	-	13	TRBJ1-1	TRBV6-4
CASRQKTSYTDTQYF	TGTGCCAGTAGACAAAAGACGAGCTACACAGATACGCAGTATTTT	-	few	15	TRBJ2-3	TRBV19
CASTDATGGTGELFF	TGTGCCAGCACCGATGCGACAGGGGGCACCGGGGAGCTGTTTTTT	TRBD1	many	15	TRBJ2-2	TRBV28
CAISESWEGDTQYF	TGTGCCATCAGTGAGTCTTGGGAAGGAGATACGCAGTATTTT	-	-	14	TRBJ2-3	TRBV10-3
CASSEGGQGTSEQYF	TGTGCCAGCAGTGAAGGTGGTCAGGGCACGAGCGAGCAGTACTTC	-	many	15	TRBJ2-7	TRBV2
CATRDYRNTGELFF	TGTGCCACGAGGGACTACCGGAACACCGGGGAGCTGTTTTTT	TRBD2	many	14	TRBJ2-2	TRBV12-3/TRBV12-4
CASRGPATNQPQHF	TGTGCCAGTAGGGGCCCGGCGACTAATCAGCCCCAGCATTTT	-	-	14	TRBJ1-5	TRBV19
CASSLRTSGPNTGELFF	TGTGCCAGCAGCTTGAGGACTAGCGGACCGAACACCGGGGAGCTGTTTTTT	TRBD2	many	17	TRBJ2-2	TRBV11-2
CASSATRGPGQPQHF	TGTGCCAGCAGTGCGACCAGGGGGCCGGGTCAGCCCCAGCATTTT	TRBD1	-	15	TRBJ1-5	TRBV6-1
CASSGPKNRGGANVLTF	TGTGCCAGCAGCGGGCCAAAGAACAGGGGTGGGGCCAACGTCCTGACTTTC	TRBD1	-	17	TRBJ2-6	TRBV9
CSVNPGQGIQETQYF	TGCAGCGTTAACCCTGGACAGGGGATACAAGAGACCCAGTACTTC	TRBD1	many	15	TRBJ2-5	TRBV29-1
CASTVGPPNTEAFF	TGTGCCAGCACCGTAGGACCGCCGAACACTGAAGCTTTCTTT	-	many	14	TRBJ1-1	TRBV3-1
CATSDASPGGDTQYF	TGTGCCACCAGTGATGCCTCCCCAGGGGGAGATACGCAGTATTTT	TRBD1	many	15	TRBJ2-3	TRBV24-1
CASSAGANTGELFF	TGCGCCAGCAGTGCGGGGGCAAACACCGGGGAGCTGTTTTTT	-	-	14	TRBJ2-2	TRBV10-1